A selection of T cell receptor beta chains follows, all from one sample in a study of long-term antiretroviral therapy in people with HIV. Sequencing was performed with immunoSEQ multiplex PCR; in TCRdb, only in-frame clones are kept and a portion is missing. This table has about 35,000 clones, under 85% appearing once. Specimen: unsorted PBMCs, collected 3 years after starting antiretroviral therapy. These receptors were collected from a man between 45 and 60 years old with HIV. The CDR3 runs from the conserved cysteine through the conserved F or W. Fields, in order: clone size, D gene, V gene, J gene, CDR3 DNA, CDR3 protein. A D gene is named only where the DNA matches it firmly. Clone size is stated in some rows and not others, as once, few, many or a class when expanded.

NA	TRBD2	TRBV7-9	TRBJ2-1	TGTGCCAGCAGCCGAGCGGGGGGTTCCTACAATGAGCAGTTCTTC	CASSRAGGSYNEQFF
once	NA	TRBV5-1	TRBJ2-1	TGCGCCAGCAGCTTGGTAGGCGGCCTATTCGGCAACAATGAGCAGTTCTTC	CASSLVGGLFGNNEQFF
NA	NA	TRBV10-3	TRBJ1-5	TGTGCCATCAGTGAACGGGGGAATCAGCCCCAGCATTTT	CAISERGNQPQHF
NA	NA	TRBV19	TRBJ1-1	TGTGCCTCCCTGAGGGGAAGGGGCCGGTTGAACACTGAAGCTTTCTTT	CASLRGRGRLNTEAFF
NA	NA	TRBV12-1	TRBJ1-2	TGTGCCAGCAGCCTAACAGGGGGCGTTAGGAACACCTTC	CASSLTGGVRNTF
NA	NA	TRBV5-4	TRBJ1-4	TGTGCCAGCAGCTGGGGTGTGGAAGGAGAAAAACTGTTTTTT	CASSWGVEGEKLFF
NA	TRBD1	TRBV2	TRBJ2-1	TGTGCCAGCCTGGGACAGGGCAATGAGCAGTTCTTC	CASLGQGNEQFF
NA	NA	TRBV4-3	TRBJ1-2	TGCGCCAGCAGCCAATCAGGGGACGGCTACACCTTC	CASSQSGDGYTF
once	NA	TRBV10-3	TRBJ2-3	TGTGCCATCAGTGGGTCGGGGGCAGGGTCAGATACGCAGTATTTT	CAISGSGAGSDTQYF
NA	NA	TRBV30	TRBJ2-1	TGTGCCTGGAGTGACGGGGCTTACAATGAGCAGTTCTTC	CAWSDGAYNEQFF
NA	NA	TRBV27	TRBJ1-2	TGTGCCAGCAGTTTTGGCGTCGCATATAGCTACACCTTC	CASSFGVAYSYTF
NA	TRBD1	TRBV4-2	TRBJ2-7	TGTGCCAGCAGCGGTTGGGACAGGGGATACGAGCAGTACTTC	CASSGWDRGYEQYF
NA	TRBD2	TRBV7-3	TRBJ2-3	TGTGCCAGCAGCCGGACGTCTAGCGGGGGAGGGAGCACAGATACGCAGTATTTT	CASSRTSSGGGSTDTQYF
once	NA	TRBV29-1	TRBJ2-7	TGCAGCGTTGAAGGCCCCCTAGGCGGGACCTACGAGCAGTACTTC	CSVEGPLGGTYEQYF
once	NA	TRBV15	TRBJ2-7	TGTGCCACCAGCAGAGAGGGCGGAACCTACGAGCAGTACTTC	CATSREGGTYEQYF
NA	TRBD1	TRBV2	TRBJ1-5	TGTGCCAGCAGTGACAGGACAGGGGGCAATCAGCCCCAGCATTTT	CASSDRTGGNQPQHF
NA	NA	TRBV5-1	TRBJ2-1	TGCGCCAGCAGCCATGGAGGTTCGACCTACAATGAGCAGTTCTTC	CASSHGGSTYNEQFF
few	TRBD1	TRBV27	TRBJ1-2	TGTGCCAGCAGTTCAGACAGGGGGGCCTATGGCTACACCTTC	CASSSDRGAYGYTF
NA	TRBD1	TRBV7-9	TRBJ1-6	TGTGCCAGCAGCTCCCGGGGACAGGGGAGGAATTCACCCCTCCACTTT	CASSSRGQGRNSPLHF
NA	TRBD1	TRBV28	TRBJ2-3	TGTGCCAGCAGTTCGACAGGGGGCTTGACAGATACGCAGTATTTT	CASSSTGGLTDTQYF
NA	TRBD1	TRBV6-6	TRBJ2-5	TGTGCCAGCAGCAAGGGACAGCAAGAGACCCAGTACTTC	CASSKGQQETQYF
NA	NA	TRBV6-6	TRBJ1-5	TGTGCCAGCAGCCAGGGCCGTCGCGGGCCCCAGCATTTT	CASSQGRRGPQHF
once	TRBD1	TRBV5-6	TRBJ2-7	TGTGCCAGCAGCTTCGGGACAGGGGCCTACGAGCAGTACTTC	CASSFGTGAYEQYF
few	NA	TRBV9	TRBJ1-6	TGTGCCAGCAGCGTAGACCGGACTGTGGATTCGCCCCTCCACTTT	CASSVDRTVDSPLHF
once	NA	TRBV6-6	TRBJ1-2	TGTGCCAGCAGCCCCGACCCGAACTATGGCTACACCTTC	CASSPDPNYGYTF
few	NA	TRBV29-1	TRBJ1-1	TGCAGCGTCGCCGACGGGAACACTGAAGCTTTCTTT	CSVADGNTEAFF
NA	TRBD2	TRBV7-3	TRBJ2-1	TGTGCCAGCAGCCGGTTAGCGGGGGGGCACGGTGAGCAGTTCTTC	CASSRLAGGHGEQFF
NA	TRBD2	TRBV7-2	TRBJ2-3	TGTGCCAGCAGCTTAGGACTAGCGGGGGCTCCAGATACGCAGTATTTT	CASSLGLAGAPDTQYF
NA	TRBD1	TRBV4-1	TRBJ2-5	TGCGCCAGCAGCCAAGATAAGGGGGCGGGAGAGACCCAGTACTTC	CASSQDKGAGETQYF
NA	TRBD1	TRBV9	TRBJ2-7	TGTGCCAGCAGCGTAGCACCGACAGGGGGACGGTACGAGCAGTACTTC	CASSVAPTGGRYEQYF
NA	NA	TRBV21-1	TRBJ2-5	TGTGCCAGCAGTAAGGGGCGGGACAAAGAGACCCAGTACTTC	CASSKGRDKETQYF
NA	NA	TRBV6-6	TRBJ2-1	TGTGCCAGCAGTCGACCTTACAATGAGCAGTTCTTC	CASSRPYNEQFF
NA	TRBD1	TRBV30	TRBJ1-1	TGTGCCTGGAGTGTACTGTCAGGGGGTCGGGAAGCTTTCTTT	CAWSVLSGGREAFF
NA	NA	TRBV20-1	TRBJ2-7	TGCAGTGGCTGGTGGGCCGAGCAGTACTTC	CSGWWAEQYF
few	TRBD1	TRBV4-1	TRBJ1-2	TGCGCCAGCAGCCATGGACAGGGTGACTATGGCTACACCTTC	CASSHGQGDYGYTF
NA	NA	TRBV7-8	TRBJ1-1	TGTGCCAGCGGGGGGAGTTTGGGAAGAGCTTTCTTT	CASGGSLGRAFF
NA	NA	TRBV27	TRBJ2-7	TGTGCCAGCAGTCCACTCCGACCGACTGGCGAGCAGTACTTC	CASSPLRPTGEQYF
few	NA	TRBV10-2	TRBJ2-7	TGCGCCAGCAGTGATGGAAGGGGCTCGGTACCCTACGAGCAGTACTTC	CASSDGRGSVPYEQYF
NA	TRBD1	TRBV7-9	TRBJ1-4	TGTGCCAGCAGCTCCGGACAGGGTAATGAAAAACTGTTTTTT	CASSSGQGNEKLFF
NA	NA	TRBV5-6	TRBJ1-2	TGTGCCAGCAGCTTGGATAGATGGGGTTATGACGGCTACACCTTC	CASSLDRWGYDGYTF
once	NA	TRBV6-4	TRBJ1-2	TGTGCCAGCAGTGTTTCCGGGACGGGATTCTATGGCTACACCTTC	CASSVSGTGFYGYTF
few	NA	TRBV7-9	TRBJ2-2	TGTGCCAGCAGCTCTCTTGTGGTTCCCGGGGAGCTGTTTTTT	CASSSLVVPGELFF
NA	TRBD1	TRBV4-1	TRBJ1-2	TGCGCCAGCAGCCCCATTCCGGGACAGGGTAACTATGGCTACACCTTC	CASSPIPGQGNYGYTF
once	NA	TRBV6-1	TRBJ2-5	TGTGCCAGCAGTGAACTTCGAGAGACCCAGTACTTC	CASSELRETQYF
NA	TRBD2	TRBV28	TRBJ2-3	TGTGCCAGCAGTTTAGCCCCGGGACTAGTGATTGATACGCAGTATTTT	CASSLAPGLVIDTQYF
once	NA	TRBV4-3	TRBJ2-3	TGCGCCAGCAGCCAATCGGGGCGGCCAGGTGAGGATACGCAGTATTTT	CASSQSGRPGEDTQYF
NA	TRBD2	TRBV7-2	TRBJ2-1	TGTGCCAGCAGCCCCTTTAGCGGGGGGACCGTCAATGAGCAGTTCTTC	CASSPFSGGTVNEQFF
NA	TRBD1	TRBV5-1	TRBJ2-7	TGCGCCAGCAGCTTGAGATCCGGGACAGGGGTCAAGGGGTACGAGCAGTACTTC	CASSLRSGTGVKGYEQYF
NA	TRBD1	TRBV18	TRBJ2-2	TGTGCCAGCTCAAAAGGGGGCTCGGACGGGGAGCTGTTTTTT	CASSKGGSDGELFF
NA	TRBD1	TRBV28	TRBJ2-5	TGTGCCAGCAGTTCCTCCGGGACAGGGGGTGAGACCCAGTACTTC	CASSSSGTGGETQYF
NA	NA	TRBV5-1	TRBJ2-1	TGCGCCAGCAGGCCCGCGGGGGCGAGATACAATGAGCAGTTCTTC	CASRPAGARYNEQFF
NA	TRBD2	TRBV18	TRBJ2-7	TGTGCCAGCTCACCACGGGGCGGGGGTTACGACGAGCAGTACTTC	CASSPRGGGYDEQYF
NA	TRBD1	TRBV7-8	TRBJ1-6	TGTGCCAGCAGCCTGACAGGGAGCTCCTATAATTCACCCCTCCACTTT	CASSLTGSSYNSPLHF